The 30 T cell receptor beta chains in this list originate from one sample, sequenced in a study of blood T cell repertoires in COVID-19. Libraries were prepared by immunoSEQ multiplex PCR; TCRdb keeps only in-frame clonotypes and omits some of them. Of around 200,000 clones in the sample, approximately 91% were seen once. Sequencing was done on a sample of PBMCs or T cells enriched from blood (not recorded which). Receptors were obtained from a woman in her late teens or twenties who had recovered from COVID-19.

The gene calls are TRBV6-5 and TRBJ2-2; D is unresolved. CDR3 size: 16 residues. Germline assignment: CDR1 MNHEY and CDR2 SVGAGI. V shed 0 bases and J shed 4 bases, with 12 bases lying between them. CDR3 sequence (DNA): TGTGCCAGCAGTTACTCGGTCTTACTTACCACCGGGGAGCTGTTTTTT. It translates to CASSYSVLLTTGELFF.

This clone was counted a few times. This CDR3 is CASKTSGPYEQYF. CDR3 nucleotide sequence: TGTGCCAGCAAAACTAGCGGACCTTACGAGCAGTACTTC. The V and J genes are TRBV2 and TRBJ2-7, with 8 bases that match TRBD2. Unmatched junction bases numbered 6, after V lost 7 bases and J lost 4 bases. Germline lookup yields CDR1 SNHLY and CDR2 FYNNEI. CDR3 length: 13 residues. Complete variable domain (other parts from reference TRBV2 and TRBJ2-7): EPEVTQTPSHQVTQMGQEVILRCVPISNHLYFYWYRQILGQKVEFLVSFYNNEISEKSEIFDDQFSVERPDGSNFTLKIRSTKLEDSAMYFCASKTSGPYEQYFGPGTRLTVT.

CDR3 nucleotides: TGCAGTGCTAGTCCGGACAGGCCCTCCTACGAGCAGTACTTC. Its protein product is CSASPDRPSYEQYF. V and J are TRBV20-1 and TRBJ2-7; 7 bases are shared with TRBD1. The CDR3 sequence is 14 residues long. Germline V gene sequence: CDR1 DFQATT, CDR2 SNEGSKA (reference sequence). Trimming at V came to 3 bases and at J to 0 bases, leaving 5 bases not matched to a gene.

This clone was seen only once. Here the CDR3 DNA reads TGTGCCTGTTATGACAGGGGCTCCTACGAGCAGTACTTC. It encodes CACYDRGSYEQYF. V usage is TRBV30 and J usage is TRBJ2-7; 8 nucleotides line up with TRBD1. The ends lost 6 bases at V and 0 bases at J; junction bases unmatched: 4. This CDR3 has 13 residues. From germline, CDR1 is GTSNPN and CDR2 SVGIG (reference sequence).

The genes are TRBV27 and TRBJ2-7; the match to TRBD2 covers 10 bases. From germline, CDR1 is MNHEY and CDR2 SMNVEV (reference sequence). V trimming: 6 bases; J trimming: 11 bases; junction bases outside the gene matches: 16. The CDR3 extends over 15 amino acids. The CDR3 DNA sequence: TGTGCCAGCAGGTCTAGCGGGAGCCCGGGCGAGGGTGAGTACTTC. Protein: CASRSSGSPGEGEYF.

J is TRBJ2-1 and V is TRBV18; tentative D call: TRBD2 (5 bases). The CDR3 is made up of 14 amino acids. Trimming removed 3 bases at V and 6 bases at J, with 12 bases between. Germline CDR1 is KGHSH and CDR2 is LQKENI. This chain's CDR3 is CASSPPLAANEQFF. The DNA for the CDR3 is TGTGCCAGCTCACCTCCGCTAGCCGCCAATGAGCAGTTCTTC.

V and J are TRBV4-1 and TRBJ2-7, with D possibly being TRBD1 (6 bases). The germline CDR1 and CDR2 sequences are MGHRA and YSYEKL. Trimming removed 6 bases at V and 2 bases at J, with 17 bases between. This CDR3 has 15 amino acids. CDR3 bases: TGCGCCAGCAGTTCGGGACAAAGAGGTCCCTACGAGCAGTACTTC. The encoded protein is CASSSGQRGPYEQYF.

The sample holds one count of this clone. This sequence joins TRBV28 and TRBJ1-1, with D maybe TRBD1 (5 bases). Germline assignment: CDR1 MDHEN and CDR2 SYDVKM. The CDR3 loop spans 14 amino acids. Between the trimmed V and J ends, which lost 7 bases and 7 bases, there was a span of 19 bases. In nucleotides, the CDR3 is TGTGCCAGCAAGTTTGACCCCTTACAGGATGAAGCTTTCTTT. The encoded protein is CASKFDPLQDEAFF.

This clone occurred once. The CDR3 coding sequence is TGTGCCAGCAGAAGAGGGGGGGTTACGGAGACCCAGTACTTC. Protein sequence: CASRRGGVTETQYF. The gene calls are TRBV28 and TRBJ2-5, with D possibly TRBD2 on 7 matching bases. The V end was cut by 6 bases, the J end by 5 bases, with 16 bases between. The V gene's germline CDR1 is MDHEN and CDR2 SYDVKM. The CDR3 length is 14 residues. Full variable domain (rest looked up from reference TRBV28 and TRBJ2-5): DVKVTQSSRYLVKRTGEKVFLECVQDMDHENMFWYRQDPGLGLRLIYFSYDVKMKEKGDIPEGYSVSREKKERFSLILESASTNQTSMYLCASRRGGVTETQYFGPGTRLLVL.

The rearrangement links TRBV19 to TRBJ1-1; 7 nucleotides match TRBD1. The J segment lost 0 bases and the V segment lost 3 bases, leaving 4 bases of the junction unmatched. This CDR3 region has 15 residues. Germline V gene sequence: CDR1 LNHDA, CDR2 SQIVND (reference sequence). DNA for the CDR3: TGTGCCAGTAGTATCCAGGGGGTCGTGAACACTGAAGCTTTCTTT. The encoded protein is CASSIQGVVNTEAFF.

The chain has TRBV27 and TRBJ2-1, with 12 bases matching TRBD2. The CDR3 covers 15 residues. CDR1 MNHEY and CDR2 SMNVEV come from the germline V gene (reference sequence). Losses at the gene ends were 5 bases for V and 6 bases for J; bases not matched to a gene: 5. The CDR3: CASSTLAGGSNEQFF. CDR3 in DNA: TGTGCCAGCAGTACACTAGCGGGAGGATCCAATGAGCAGTTCTTC.

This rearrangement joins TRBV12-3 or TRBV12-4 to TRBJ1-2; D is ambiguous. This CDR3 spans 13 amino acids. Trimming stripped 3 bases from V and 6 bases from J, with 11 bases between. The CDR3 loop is CASSFSRQDGYTF. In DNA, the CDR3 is TGTGCCAGCAGTTTTTCCAGGCAGGATGGCTACACCTTC.

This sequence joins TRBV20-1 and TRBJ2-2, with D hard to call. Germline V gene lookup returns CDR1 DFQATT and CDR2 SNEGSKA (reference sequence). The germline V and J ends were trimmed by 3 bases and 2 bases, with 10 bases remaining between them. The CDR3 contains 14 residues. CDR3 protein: CSASRVGNTGELFF. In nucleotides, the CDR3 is TGCAGTGCTAGTCGGGTCGGAAACACCGGGGAGCTGTTTTTT.

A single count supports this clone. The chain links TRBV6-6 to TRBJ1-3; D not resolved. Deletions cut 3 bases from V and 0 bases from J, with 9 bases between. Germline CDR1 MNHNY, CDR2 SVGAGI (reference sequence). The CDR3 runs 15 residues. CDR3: CASSYAGNSGNTIYF. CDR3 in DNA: TGTGCCAGCAGTTATGCGGGAAACTCTGGAAACACCATATATTTT.

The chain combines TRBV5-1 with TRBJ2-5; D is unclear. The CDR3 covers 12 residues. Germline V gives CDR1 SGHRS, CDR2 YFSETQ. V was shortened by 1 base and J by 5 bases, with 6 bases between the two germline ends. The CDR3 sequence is CASSLTVETQYF. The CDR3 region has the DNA TGCGCCAGCAGCTTGACGGTGGAGACCCAGTACTTC.

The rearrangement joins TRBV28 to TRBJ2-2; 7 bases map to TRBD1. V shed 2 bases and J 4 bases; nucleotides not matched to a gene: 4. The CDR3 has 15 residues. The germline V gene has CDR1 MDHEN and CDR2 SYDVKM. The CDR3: CASSLGTETTGELFF. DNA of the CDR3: TGTGCCAGCAGTTTAGGGACAGAGACCACCGGGGAGCTGTTTTTT.

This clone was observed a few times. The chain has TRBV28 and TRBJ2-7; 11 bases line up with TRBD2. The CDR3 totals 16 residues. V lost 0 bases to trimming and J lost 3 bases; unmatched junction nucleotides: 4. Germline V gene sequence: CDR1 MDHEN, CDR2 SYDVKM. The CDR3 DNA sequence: TGTGCCAGCAGTTTATGGACTAGCGGGGATTTCTACGAGCAGTACTTC. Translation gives CASSLWTSGDFYEQYF.

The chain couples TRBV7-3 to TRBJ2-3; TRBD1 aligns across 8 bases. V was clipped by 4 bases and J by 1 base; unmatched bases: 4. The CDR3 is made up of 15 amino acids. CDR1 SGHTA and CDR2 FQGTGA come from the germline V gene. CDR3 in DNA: TGTGCCAGCAGCTGGACAGGGTCGGGCACAGATACGCAGTATTTT. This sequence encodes CASSWTGSGTDTQYF.

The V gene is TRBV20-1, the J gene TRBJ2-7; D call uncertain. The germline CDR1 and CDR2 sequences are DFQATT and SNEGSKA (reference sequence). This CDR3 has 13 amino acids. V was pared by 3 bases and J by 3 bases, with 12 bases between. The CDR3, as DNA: TGCAGTGCTAGTGATACTCTCCTCTACGAGCAGTACTTC. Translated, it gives CSASDTLLYEQYF.

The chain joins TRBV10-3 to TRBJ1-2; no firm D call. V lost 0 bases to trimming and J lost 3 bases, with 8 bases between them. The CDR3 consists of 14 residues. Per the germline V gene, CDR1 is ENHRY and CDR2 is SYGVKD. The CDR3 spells CAISESPEDYGYTF. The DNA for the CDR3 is TGTGCCATCAGTGAGTCTCCCGAGGACTATGGCTACACCTTC.

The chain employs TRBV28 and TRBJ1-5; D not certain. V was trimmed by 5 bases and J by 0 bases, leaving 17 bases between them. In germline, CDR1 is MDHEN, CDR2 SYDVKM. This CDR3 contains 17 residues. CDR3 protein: CASSPPGSGDSNQPQHF. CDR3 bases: TGTGCCAGCAGTCCCCCGGGAAGTGGAGATAGCAATCAGCCCCAGCATTTT.

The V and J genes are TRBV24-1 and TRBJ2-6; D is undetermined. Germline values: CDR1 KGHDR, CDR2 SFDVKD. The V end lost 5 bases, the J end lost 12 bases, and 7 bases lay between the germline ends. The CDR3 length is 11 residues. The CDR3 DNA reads TGTGCCACCAGTGCCTTCTCCGTCCTGACTTTC. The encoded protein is CATSAFSVLTF.

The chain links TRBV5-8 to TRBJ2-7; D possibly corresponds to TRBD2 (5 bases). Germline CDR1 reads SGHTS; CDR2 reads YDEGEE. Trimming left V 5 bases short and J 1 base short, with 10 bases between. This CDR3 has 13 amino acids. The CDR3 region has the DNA TGTGCCAGCAGAAACCCGGGGTCCTACGAGCAGTACTTC. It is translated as CASRNPGSYEQYF.

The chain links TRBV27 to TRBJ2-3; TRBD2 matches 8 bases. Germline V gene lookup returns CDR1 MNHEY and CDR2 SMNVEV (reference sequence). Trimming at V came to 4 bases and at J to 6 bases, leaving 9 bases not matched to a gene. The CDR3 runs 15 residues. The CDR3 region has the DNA TGTGCCAGCAGTTCTTTTAGCGGGGATGTTGATACGCAGTATTTT. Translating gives CASSSFSGDVDTQYF.

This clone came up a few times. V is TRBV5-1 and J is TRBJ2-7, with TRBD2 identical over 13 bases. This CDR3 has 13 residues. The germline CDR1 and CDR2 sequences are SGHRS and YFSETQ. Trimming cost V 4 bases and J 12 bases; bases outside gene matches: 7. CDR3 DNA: TGCGCCAGCAGCCCTGGACTAGCGGGAGACCCGTACTTC. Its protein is CASSPGLAGDPYF.

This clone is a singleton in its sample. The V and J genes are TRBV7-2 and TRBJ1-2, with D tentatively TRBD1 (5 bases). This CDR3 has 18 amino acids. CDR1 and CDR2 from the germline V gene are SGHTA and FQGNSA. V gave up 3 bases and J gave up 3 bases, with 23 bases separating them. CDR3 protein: CASSFGGGKRMKDYGYTF. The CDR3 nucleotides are TGTGCCAGCAGCTTTGGGGGAGGGAAGAGGATGAAGGACTATGGCTACACCTTC.

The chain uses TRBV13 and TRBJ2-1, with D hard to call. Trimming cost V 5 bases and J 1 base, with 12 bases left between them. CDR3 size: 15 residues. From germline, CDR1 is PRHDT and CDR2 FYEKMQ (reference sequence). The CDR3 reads CASSPKEISYNEQFF. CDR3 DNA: TGTGCCAGCAGCCCAAAGGAGATATCCTACAATGAGCAGTTCTTC.

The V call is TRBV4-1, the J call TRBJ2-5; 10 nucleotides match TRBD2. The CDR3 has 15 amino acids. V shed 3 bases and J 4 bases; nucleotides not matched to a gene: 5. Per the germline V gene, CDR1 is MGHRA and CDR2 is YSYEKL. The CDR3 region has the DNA TGCGCCAGCAGCCATACTATAGCGGGGGGAGAGACCCAGTACTTC. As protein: CASSHTIAGGETQYF.

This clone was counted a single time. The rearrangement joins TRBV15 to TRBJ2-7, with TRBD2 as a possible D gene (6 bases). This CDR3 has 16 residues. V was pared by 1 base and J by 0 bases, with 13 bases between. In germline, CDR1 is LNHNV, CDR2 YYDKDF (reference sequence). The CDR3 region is CATSRVGGHNSYEQYF. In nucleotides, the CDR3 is TGTGCCACCAGCAGAGTTGGAGGGCACAACTCCTACGAGCAGTACTTC.

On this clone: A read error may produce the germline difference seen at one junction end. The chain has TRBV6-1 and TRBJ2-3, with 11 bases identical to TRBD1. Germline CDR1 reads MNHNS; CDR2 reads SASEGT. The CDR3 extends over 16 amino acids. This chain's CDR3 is CASREAGTGGADTQYF. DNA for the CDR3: TGTGCCAGCAGGGAAGCCGGGACAGGGGGAGCAGATACGCAGTATTTT.